This T cell receptor beta chain was retrieved from a study of T cells in Graves' hyperthyroidism and ophthalmopathy. The CDR3 regions of TCR beta were amplified from RNA transcripts. A first-round RT-PCR of the TCR CDR3 used the HTBI primer set. One entry per CDR3 protein results from TCRdb running MiXCR on the multiplex PCR reads. The table lists 350,000 or so distinct CDR3 sequences, about 15% of them singletons, with more than 30% in the top ten. Newly diagnosed patients aged 18 to 65 had hyperthyroidism of under 2 months' duration. PBMCs were obtained from about 9.9 ml fresh peripheral blood. Ten or more counts support this clonotype. The sequence came from a woman aged 30 to 39 with Graves' hyperthyroidism that later progressed to Graves' ophthalmopathy. Sequenced material: blood.

The CDR3 DNA sequence: TGTGCCAGCAGCTTCAAGATTAGGGGGGGCTACACCTTC. Its protein is CASSFKIRGGYTF. The chain couples TRBV2 to TRBJ1-2; possibly TRBD1 for D (6 bases). The CDR3 has 13 residues. Per the germline V gene, CDR1 is SNHLY and CDR2 is FYNNEI. Trimming stripped 6 bases from V and 8 bases from J, with 16 bases between.